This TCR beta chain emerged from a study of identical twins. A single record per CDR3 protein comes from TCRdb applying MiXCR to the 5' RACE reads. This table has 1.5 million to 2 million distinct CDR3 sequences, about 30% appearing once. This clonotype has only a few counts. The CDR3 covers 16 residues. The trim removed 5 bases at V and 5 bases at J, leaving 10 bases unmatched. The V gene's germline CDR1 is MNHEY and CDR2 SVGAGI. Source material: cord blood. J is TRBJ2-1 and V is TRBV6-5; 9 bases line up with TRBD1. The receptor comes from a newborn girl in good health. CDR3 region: CASSRFTGTGHNEQFF. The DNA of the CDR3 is TGTGCCAGCAGTCGATTCACCGGGACAGGGCACAATGAGCAGTTCTTC.